The 29 T cell receptor beta chains in this list originate from one sample, sequenced in a study of blood T cell repertoires in COVID-19. Sequenced by immunoSEQ multiplex PCR; TCRdb stores in-frame clones only, minus some. The sample consists of about 290,000 clones, 89% of them appearing once. The sample was peripheral blood. These receptors were taken from a woman aged 25 to 39 with COVID-19, enrolled during active disease.

This CDR3 reads CASSSLNRNYNEQFF. CDR3 sequence (DNA): TGTGCCAGCAGCTCCCTAAACAGGAATTACAATGAGCAGTTCTTC. The V and J genes are TRBV11-3 and TRBJ2-1, with D possibly being TRBD1 (5 bases). The CDR3 is made up of 15 amino acids. CDR1 and CDR2 from the germline V gene are SGHNT and YENEEA. V was trimmed by 4 bases and J by 4 bases, leaving 14 bases between them.

The chain carries TRBV2 and TRBJ1-5; weak D call: TRBD1 (5 bases). The CDR3 length is 15 residues. Germline V gives CDR1 SNHLY, CDR2 FYNNEI. V dropped 1 base and J dropped 8 bases, with 15 bases sitting between them. The CDR3 reads CASSEGMSGVEPQHF. The CDR3 coding sequence is TGTGCCAGCAGTGAAGGGATGTCGGGGGTAGAGCCCCAGCATTTT.

CDR3 sequence: CSVLQGPNYEQYF. The CDR3 region has the DNA TGCAGCGTTTTACAGGGTCCAAACTACGAGCAGTACTTC. This chain connects TRBV29-1 to TRBJ2-7, with a possible D match to TRBD1 (6 bases). The germline CDR1 and CDR2 sequences are SQVTM and ANQGSEA. This CDR3 contains 13 residues. Trimming took off 5 bases at V and 3 bases at J, with 14 bases between the two ends.

This chain connects TRBV7-9 to TRBJ2-3; possibly TRBD2 for D (6 bases). The CDR3 is 16 amino acids. The germline V and J ends were trimmed by 1 base and 1 base, with 12 bases remaining between them. Germline assignment: CDR1 SEHNR and CDR2 FQNEAQ (reference sequence). The CDR3 loop is CASSLVRGWGTDTQYF. The CDR3 nucleotides are TGTGCCAGCAGCTTAGTGCGGGGTTGGGGCACAGATACGCAGTATTTT.

This clone appeared a single time. J is TRBJ2-5 and V is TRBV10-3, with TRBD1 matching over 10 bases. V was clipped by 2 bases and J by 4 bases; unmatched bases: 13. The CDR3 length is 18 residues. Germline CDR1 reads ENHRY; CDR2 reads SYGVKD. The CDR3 region has the DNA TGTGCCATCAGTGAGGGGGACAGGGGACGGCCGCTCGGAGAGACCCAGTACTTC. Translation gives CAISEGDRGRPLGETQYF.

The chain is built from TRBV2 and TRBJ1-6; 8 bases match TRBD1. The V segment lost 2 bases and the J segment 10 bases; nucleotides outside the gene matches: 7. CDR3 length: 15 amino acids. The V gene's germline CDR1 is SNHLY and CDR2 FYNNEI. CDR3 nucleotide sequence: TGTGCCAGCAGTGAACAGACAGGGGTGGGGTCACCCCTCCACTTT. It yields the protein CASSEQTGVGSPLHF. The variable domain in full, with the rest retrieved from reference TRBV2 and TRBJ1-6, is EPEVTQTPSHQVTQMGQEVILRCVPISNHLYFYWYRQILGQKVEFLVSFYNNEISEKSEIFDDQFSVERPDGSNFTLKIRSTKLEDSAMYFCASSEQTGVGSPLHFGNGTRLTVT.

The J gene is TRBJ1-2, the V gene TRBV27, with 7 positions matching TRBD1. The CDR3 spans 13 residues. Losses at the gene ends were 10 bases for V and 5 bases for J; bases not matched to a gene: 10. The germline V gene has CDR1 MNHEY and CDR2 SMNVEV (reference sequence). The CDR3 protein is CATRGGRYYGYTF. CDR3 nucleotides: TGTGCCACCAGGGGGGGACGGTATTATGGCTACACCTTC.

The V call is TRBV7-2, the J call TRBJ2-1; 11 bases are shared with TRBD2. The junction had 4 bases not matched to a gene; V was cut back by 3 bases and J by 15 bases. The CDR3 runs 12 residues. Germline CDR1 reads SGHTA; CDR2 reads FQGNSA. The CDR3 nucleotides are TGTGCCAGCAGCTTCCCGGGACTAGCGGTGTTCTTC. Its translation is CASSFPGLAVFF.

This clone was recorded only once. The chain uses TRBV24-1 and TRBJ2-5; D is unresolved. The CDR3 is 18 amino acids. V lost 6 bases and J 1 base, leaving 23 bases between the germline ends. In germline, CDR1 is KGHDR, CDR2 SFDVKD. The CDR3 here is CATSSHPTQILFQETQYF. CDR3 nucleotides: TGTGCCACCAGTAGTCACCCTACCCAAATATTGTTCCAAGAGACCCAGTACTTC.

The chain is built from TRBV27 and TRBJ2-3, with a possible D match to TRBD2 (6 bases). CDR1 and CDR2 (germline): MNHEY, SMNVEV (reference sequence). The CDR3 is 14 residues long. Trimming took off 6 bases at V and 4 bases at J, with 14 bases between the two ends. In nucleotides, the CDR3 is TGTGCCAGCAGAAGTCCCAGGAGGGCAGATACGCAGTATTTT. Translating gives CASRSPRRADTQYF.

This chain uses TRBV9 with TRBJ1-2; 10 bases line up with TRBD1. CDR3 length equals 15 residues. J was trimmed by 5 bases and V by 3 bases; bases with no gene match: 7. Germline V gene sequence: CDR1 SGDLS, CDR2 YYNGEE. The CDR3 protein is CASSERTGGWYGYTF. The CDR3, as DNA: TGTGCCAGCAGCGAGAGGACAGGGGGTTGGTATGGCTACACCTTC. The whole variable domain, remainder taken from reference TRBV9 and TRBJ1-2, is DSGVTQTPKHLITATGQRVTLRCSPRSGDLSVYWYQQSLDQGLQFLIQYYNGEERAKGNILERFSAQQFPDLHSELNLSSLELGDSALYFCASSERTGGWYGYTFGSGTRLTVV.

The chain recombines TRBV19 with TRBJ1-2; 9 bases agree with TRBD1. CDR1 and CDR2 from the germline V gene are LNHDA and SQIVND (reference sequence). There are 16 residues in the CDR3. Trimming took 6 bases from V and 4 from J; bases not matched to a gene: 12. The CDR3 region has the DNA TGTGCCAGTAGGACCGGGACAGGGTACGTCGGCTATGGCTACACCTTC. This sequence encodes CASRTGTGYVGYGYTF.

CDR3 loop: CAIREGSAKNIQYF. DNA of the CDR3: TGTGCCATCAGGGAAGGGAGCGCCAAAAACATTCAGTACTTC. The chain couples TRBV10-3 to TRBJ2-4; possible D gene TRBD2, 5 bases. Trimming left V 6 bases short and J 1 base short, with 10 bases between. This CDR3 is 14 amino acids long. The germline gives CDR1 ENHRY, CDR2 SYGVKD.

The V gene is TRBV7-9, the J gene TRBJ1-2, with D possibly matching TRBD1 (5 bases). This CDR3 spans 16 amino acids. The V gene lost 1 base and the J gene lost 1 base, with 13 bases spanning the gap. Germline V CDR1 and CDR2: SEHNR, FQNEAQ (reference sequence). The CDR3 spells CASSLGRGNDNYGYTF. CDR3 in DNA: TGTGCCAGCAGCTTAGGGAGGGGAAACGATAACTATGGCTACACCTTC.

The J gene is TRBJ1-2, the V gene TRBV19; 8 bases match TRBD1. From germline, CDR1 is LNHDA and CDR2 SQIVND (reference sequence). V lost 3 bases, J lost 2 bases, and 5 bases stayed unmatched. This CDR3 spans 15 amino acids. In nucleotides, the CDR3 is TGTGCCAGTAGTATGCTGACAGGGGTAAACTATGGCTACACCTTC. It specifies CASSMLTGVNYGYTF.

The gene calls are TRBV19 and TRBJ2-7; D unclear. This CDR3 is 16 amino acids long. Trimming took off 1 base at V and 0 bases at J, with 13 bases between the two ends. Germline V gives CDR1 LNHDA, CDR2 SQIVND (reference sequence). Here the CDR3 DNA reads TGTGCCAGTAGTATAGCAGGCTCCTATTCCTCCTACGAGCAGTACTTC. Translating gives CASSIAGSYSSYEQYF.

The chain is built from TRBV19 and TRBJ2-7; unclear D gene. CDR1 and CDR2 (germline): LNHDA, SQIVND (reference sequence). The CDR3 contains 14 residues. The ends were cut back, 3 bases at V and 2 bases at J, with 11 bases in the middle. CDR3 sequence (DNA): TGTGCCAGTAGTATCGGAGTTTTCGCCTACGAGCAGTACTTC. Protein sequence: CASSIGVFAYEQYF.

V and J are TRBV18 and TRBJ2-1; 8 positions agree with TRBD2. This CDR3 has 13 amino acids. Losses at the gene ends were 5 bases for V and 8 bases for J; bases not matched to a gene: 5. Germline V gene lookup returns CDR1 KGHSH and CDR2 LQKENI. As DNA, the CDR3 is TGTGCCAGCTCAACGGGGGGGAAGGATGAGCAGTTCTTC. Translation gives CASSTGGKDEQFF.

This chain joins TRBV27 and TRBJ2-3, with 10 bases that match TRBD2. Germline loops: CDR1 MNHEY, CDR2 SMNVEV (reference sequence). This CDR3 contains 17 residues. V lost 3 bases, J lost 5 bases, and 11 bases stayed unmatched. This CDR3 is CASSFSSGGAGRDTQYF. CDR3 coding DNA: TGTGCCAGCAGTTTTTCAAGCGGGGGGGCCGGCAGAGATACGCAGTATTTT.

V gene TRBV19 combines with J gene TRBJ2-3; 7 bases agree with TRBD2. CDR1 and CDR2 from the germline V gene are LNHDA and SQIVND (reference sequence). This CDR3 has 14 amino acids. The trim removed 3 bases at V and 0 bases at J, leaving 0 bases unmatched. The CDR3 sequence is CASSISGSTDTQYF. CDR3 bases: TGTGCCAGTAGTATTAGCGGGAGCACAGATACGCAGTATTTT.

The V gene is TRBV6-5, the J gene TRBJ2-7; perhaps TRBD1 as D (5 bases). The CDR3 has 14 residues. Germline V CDR1 and CDR2: MNHEY, SVGAGI. V lost 6 bases and J 4 bases, leaving 16 bases between the germline ends. The CDR3 DNA reads as TGTGCCAGCAGCCCCCACAGGCAATTTTACGAGCAGTACTTC. Translated, it gives CASSPHRQFYEQYF.

The chain carries TRBV6-6 and TRBJ1-6; TRBD1 matches 9 bases. The V gene end was trimmed by 4 bases and the J gene end by 10 bases; junction bases not matched to a gene: 5. The germline V gene has CDR1 MNHNY and CDR2 SVGAGI (reference sequence). The CDR3 consists of 14 residues. The CDR3, as DNA: TGTGCCAGCAGTTCGACAGGGGGGCGATCACCCCTCCACTTT. Translation: CASSSTGGRSPLHF.

Ten or more counts support this clone. This sequence joins TRBV6-5 and TRBJ2-5; D might be TRBD1 (6 bases). The CDR3 is made up of 13 amino acids. V lost 5 bases to trimming and J lost 7 bases, with 14 bases between them. In germline, CDR1 is MNHEY, CDR2 SVGAGI. CDR3 nucleotide sequence: TGTGCCAGCAGTACAGGGACCGTAGGGACCCAGTACTTC. This codes for CASSTGTVGTQYF.

This clone was recorded only once. The genes are TRBV6-5 and TRBJ2-3; TRBD2 matches 9 bases. This CDR3 contains 16 residues. J was trimmed by 6 bases and V by 6 bases; bases with no gene match: 13. Germline CDR1 and CDR2: MNHEY and SVGAGI. CDR3 sequence (DNA): TGTGCCAGCAGCTACAGGAGGCTAGCGGGGAGGGATACGCAGTATTTT. Residues: CASSYRRLAGRDTQYF.

This clone was recorded only once. The gene calls are TRBV5-1 and TRBJ2-2; 8 bases map to TRBD2. V dropped 2 bases and J dropped 6; count of bases not matched to a gene: 12. Germline V lookup: CDR1 SGHRS, CDR2 YFSETQ. The CDR3 extends over 17 amino acids. The CDR3 DNA sequence: TGCGCCAGCAGCTTTTGGTCGGCGGGGGGAGCTTCCGGGGAGCTGTTTTTT. Its protein product is CASSFWSAGGASGELFF.

This clone was seen only a few times. The V gene is TRBV6-5, the J gene TRBJ1-6, with D possibly matching TRBD1 (6 bases). Germline CDR1 MNHEY, CDR2 SVGAGI. V lost 7 bases to trimming and J lost 6 bases, with 10 bases between them. The CDR3 consists of 13 residues. This CDR3 is CASKRGFNSPLHF. Here the CDR3 DNA reads TGTGCCAGCAAGAGGGGGTTTAATTCACCCCTCCACTTT.

Comments on this clone: An end of the junction differs from the germline gene, which may be a read error. The chain couples TRBV27 to TRBJ2-5, with D perhaps TRBD2 (6 bases). Germline V CDR1 and CDR2: MNHEY, SMNVEV (reference sequence). This CDR3 comprises 14 residues. The CDR3, as DNA: TGTGCCAGCCGACACCGGGACTGGGAAGACACCCAGTACTTC. It encodes CASRHRDWEDTQYF.

This clone appeared once. This sequence joins TRBV25-1 and TRBJ1-1; 8 bases map to TRBD1. The V and J ends lost 6 bases and 5 bases, in that order; junction bases with no gene match: 8. The germline CDR1 and CDR2 sequences are MGHDK and SYGVNS. The CDR3 length is 14 residues. The CDR3 bases are TGTGCCAGCAGCCCAGGGGGCGCTGGGACTGAAGCTTTCTTT. Translation gives CASSPGGAGTEAFF. The complete variable domain, with remaining parts taken from reference TRBV25-1 and TRBJ1-1, reads EADIYQTPRYLVIGTGKKITLECSQTMGHDKMYWYQQDPGMELHLIHYSYGVNSTEKGDLSSESTVSRIRTEHFPLTLESARPSHTSQYLCASSPGGAGTEAFFGQGTRLTVV.

The chain employs TRBV14 and TRBJ1-5, with no clear D. Germline CDR1 and CDR2: SGHDN and FVKESK. CDR3 size: 16 residues. With 0 bases removed from V and 7 bases from J, the gap between germline ends came to 16 bases. The DNA of the CDR3 is TGTGCCAGCAGCCAAGAAAGGGAGGGAGGGCCCCAGCCCCAGCATTTT. This sequence encodes CASSQEREGGPQPQHF.